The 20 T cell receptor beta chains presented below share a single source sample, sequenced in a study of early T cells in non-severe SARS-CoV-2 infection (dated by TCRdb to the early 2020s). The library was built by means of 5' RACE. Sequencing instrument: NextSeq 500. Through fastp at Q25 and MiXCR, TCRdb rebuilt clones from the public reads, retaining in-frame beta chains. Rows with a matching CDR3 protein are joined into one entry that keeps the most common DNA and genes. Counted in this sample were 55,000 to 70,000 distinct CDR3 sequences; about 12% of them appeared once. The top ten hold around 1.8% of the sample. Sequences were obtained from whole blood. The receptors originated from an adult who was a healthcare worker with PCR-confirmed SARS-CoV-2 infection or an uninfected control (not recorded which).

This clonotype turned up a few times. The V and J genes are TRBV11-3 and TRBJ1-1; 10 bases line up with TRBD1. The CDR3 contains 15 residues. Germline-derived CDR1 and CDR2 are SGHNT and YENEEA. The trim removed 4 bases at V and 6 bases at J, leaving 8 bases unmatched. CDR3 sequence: CASSSGQGEKAEAFF. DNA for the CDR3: TGTGCCAGCAGCTCTGGACAGGGGGAGAAGGCTGAAGCTTTCTTT.

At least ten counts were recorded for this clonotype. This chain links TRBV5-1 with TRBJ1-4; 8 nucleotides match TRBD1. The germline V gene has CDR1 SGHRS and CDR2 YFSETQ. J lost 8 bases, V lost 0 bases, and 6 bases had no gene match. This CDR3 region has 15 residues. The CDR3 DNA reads TGCGCCAGCAGCTTGGCCGGGACAGGAGACGAAAAACTGTTTTTT. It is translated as CASSLAGTGDEKLFF.

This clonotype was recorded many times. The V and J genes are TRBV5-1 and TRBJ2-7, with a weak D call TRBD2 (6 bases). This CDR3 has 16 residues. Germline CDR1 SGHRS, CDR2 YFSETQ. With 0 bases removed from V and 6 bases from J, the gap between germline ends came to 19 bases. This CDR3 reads CASSLADSGTTVEQYF. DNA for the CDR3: TGCGCCAGCAGCTTGGCGGATAGCGGAACGACCGTCGAGCAGTACTTC.

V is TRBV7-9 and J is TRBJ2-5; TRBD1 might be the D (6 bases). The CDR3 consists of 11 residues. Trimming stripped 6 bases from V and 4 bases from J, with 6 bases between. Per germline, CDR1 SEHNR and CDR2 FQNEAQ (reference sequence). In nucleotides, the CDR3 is TGTGCCAGCAGACAGGGAGAGACCCAGTACTTC. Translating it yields CASRQGETQYF.

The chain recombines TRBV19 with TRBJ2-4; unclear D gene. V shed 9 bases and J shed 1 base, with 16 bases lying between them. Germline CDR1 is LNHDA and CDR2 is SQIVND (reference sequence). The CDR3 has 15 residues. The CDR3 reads CARARCGDAKNIQYF. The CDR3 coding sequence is TGTGCCAGAGCGCGGTGTGGGGATGCCAAAAACATTCAGTACTTC.

The CDR3 sequence: CASSLDGNEAFF. The CDR3 coding sequence is TGCGCCAGCAGCTTGGATGGAAATGAAGCTTTCTTT. The chain links TRBV5-1 to TRBJ1-1, with D unclear. Germline CDR1 is SGHRS and CDR2 is YFSETQ. The CDR3 consists of 12 residues. Trimming cost V 0 bases and J 7 bases, with 7 bases left between them. Combining the CDR3 with reference TRBV5-1 and TRBJ1-1 gives the whole variable domain KAGVTQTPRYLIKTRGQQVTLSCSPISGHRSVSWYQQTPGQGLQFLFEYFSETQRNKGNFPGRFSGRQFSNSRSEMNVSTLELGDSALYLCASSLDGNEAFFGQGTRLTVV.

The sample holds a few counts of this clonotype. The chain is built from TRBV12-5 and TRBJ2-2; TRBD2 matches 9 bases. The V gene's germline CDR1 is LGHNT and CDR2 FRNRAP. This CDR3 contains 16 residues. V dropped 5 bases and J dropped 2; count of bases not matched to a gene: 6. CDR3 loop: CASGNQRGANTGELFF. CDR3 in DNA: TGTGCTAGTGGTAACCAGCGGGGGGCAAACACCGGGGAGCTGTTTTTT.

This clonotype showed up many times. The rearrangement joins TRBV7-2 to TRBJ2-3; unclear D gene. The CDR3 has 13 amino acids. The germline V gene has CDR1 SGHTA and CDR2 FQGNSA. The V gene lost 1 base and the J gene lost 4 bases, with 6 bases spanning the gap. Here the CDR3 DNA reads TGTGCCAGCAGCTTAGAGCCAGCAGATACGCAGTATTTT. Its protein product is CASSLEPADTQYF. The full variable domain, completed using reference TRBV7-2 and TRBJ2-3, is GAGVSQSPSNKVTEKGKDVELRCDPISGHTALYWYRQSLGQGLEFLIYFQGNSAPDKSGLPSDRFSAERTGGSVSTLTIQRTQQEDSAVYLCASSLEPADTQYFGPGTRLTVL.

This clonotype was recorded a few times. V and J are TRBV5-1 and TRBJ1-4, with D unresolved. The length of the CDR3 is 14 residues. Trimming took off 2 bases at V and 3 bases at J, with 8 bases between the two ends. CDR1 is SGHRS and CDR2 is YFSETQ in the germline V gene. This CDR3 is CASSFYGSNEKLFF. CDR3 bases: TGCGCCAGCAGCTTCTATGGGTCTAATGAAAAACTGTTTTTT. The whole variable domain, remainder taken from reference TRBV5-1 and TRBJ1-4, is KAGVTQTPRYLIKTRGQQVTLSCSPISGHRSVSWYQQTPGQGLQFLFEYFSETQRNKGNFPGRFSGRQFSNSRSEMNVSTLELGDSALYLCASSFYGSNEKLFFGSGTQLSVL.

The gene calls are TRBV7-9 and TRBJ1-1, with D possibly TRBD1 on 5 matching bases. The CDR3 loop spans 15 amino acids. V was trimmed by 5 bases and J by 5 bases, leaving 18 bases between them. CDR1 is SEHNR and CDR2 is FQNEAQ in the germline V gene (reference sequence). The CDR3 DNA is TGTGCCAGCAGCAAGACAGCGCAGGGCGGAACTGAAGCTTTCTTT. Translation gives CASSKTAQGGTEAFF.

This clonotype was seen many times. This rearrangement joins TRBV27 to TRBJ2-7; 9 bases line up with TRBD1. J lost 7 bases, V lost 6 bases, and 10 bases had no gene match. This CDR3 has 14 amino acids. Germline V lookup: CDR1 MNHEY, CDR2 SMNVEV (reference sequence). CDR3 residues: CASSPQTGGREQYF. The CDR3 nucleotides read TGTGCCAGCAGCCCCCAGACAGGGGGTCGGGAGCAGTACTTC.

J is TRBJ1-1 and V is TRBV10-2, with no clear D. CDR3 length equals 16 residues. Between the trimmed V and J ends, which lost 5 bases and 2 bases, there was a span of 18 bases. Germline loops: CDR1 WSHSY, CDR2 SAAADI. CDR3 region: CASSTFFEAGNTEAFF. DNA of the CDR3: TGCGCCAGCAGTACATTCTTTGAGGCAGGAAACACTGAAGCTTTCTTT.

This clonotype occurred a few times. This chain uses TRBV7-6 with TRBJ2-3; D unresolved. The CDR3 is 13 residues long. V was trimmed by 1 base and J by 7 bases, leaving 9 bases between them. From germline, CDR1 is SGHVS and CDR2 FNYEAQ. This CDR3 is CASSLGQPHTQYF. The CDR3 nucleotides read TGTGCCAGCAGCTTAGGGCAGCCCCATACGCAGTATTTT.

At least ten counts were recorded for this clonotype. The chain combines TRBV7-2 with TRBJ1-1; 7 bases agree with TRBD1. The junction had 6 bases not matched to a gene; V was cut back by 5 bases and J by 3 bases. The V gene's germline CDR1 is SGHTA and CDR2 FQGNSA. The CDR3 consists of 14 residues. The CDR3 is CASSLGQLDTEAFF. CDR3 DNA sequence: TGTGCCAGCAGCCTGGGACAGTTGGACACTGAAGCTTTCTTT.

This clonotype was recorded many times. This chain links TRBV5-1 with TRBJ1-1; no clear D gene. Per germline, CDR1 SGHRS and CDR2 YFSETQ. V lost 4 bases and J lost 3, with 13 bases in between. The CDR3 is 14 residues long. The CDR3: CASSGSLKDTEAFF. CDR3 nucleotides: TGCGCCAGCAGCGGGTCCTTAAAGGACACTGAAGCTTTCTTT.

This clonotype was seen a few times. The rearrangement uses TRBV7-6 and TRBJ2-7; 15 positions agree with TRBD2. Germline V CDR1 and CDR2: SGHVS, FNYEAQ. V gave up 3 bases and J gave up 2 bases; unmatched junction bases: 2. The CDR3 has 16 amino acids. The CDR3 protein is CASSLGLAGGPYEQYF. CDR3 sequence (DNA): TGTGCCAGCAGCTTGGGACTAGCGGGGGGACCCTACGAGCAGTACTTC.

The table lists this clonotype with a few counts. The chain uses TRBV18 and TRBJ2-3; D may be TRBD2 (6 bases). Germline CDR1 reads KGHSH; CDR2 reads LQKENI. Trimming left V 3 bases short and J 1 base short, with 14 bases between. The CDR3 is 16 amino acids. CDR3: CASSPQTSPGTDTQYF. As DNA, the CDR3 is TGTGCCAGCTCACCCCAGACTAGTCCGGGCACAGATACGCAGTATTTT.

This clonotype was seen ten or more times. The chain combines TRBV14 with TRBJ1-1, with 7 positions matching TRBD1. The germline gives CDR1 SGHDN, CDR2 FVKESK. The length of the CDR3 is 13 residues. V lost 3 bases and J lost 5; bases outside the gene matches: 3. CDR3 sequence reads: CASSHGTATEAFF. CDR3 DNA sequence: TGTGCCAGCAGCCACGGGACAGCTACTGAAGCTTTCTTT.

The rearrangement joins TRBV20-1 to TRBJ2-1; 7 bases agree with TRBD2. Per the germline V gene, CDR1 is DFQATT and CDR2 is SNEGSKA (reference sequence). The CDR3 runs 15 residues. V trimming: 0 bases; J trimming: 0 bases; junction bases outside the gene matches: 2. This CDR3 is CSARESGDSYNEQFF. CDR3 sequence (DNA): TGCAGTGCTAGAGAAAGCGGGGACTCCTACAATGAGCAGTTCTTC.

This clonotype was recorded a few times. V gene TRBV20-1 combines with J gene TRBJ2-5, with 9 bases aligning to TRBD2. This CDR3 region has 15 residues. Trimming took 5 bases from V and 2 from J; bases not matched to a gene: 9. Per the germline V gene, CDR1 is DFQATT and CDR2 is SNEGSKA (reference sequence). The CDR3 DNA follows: TGCAGTGCTCATAGGCGGCTAGCGGGGCAAGAGACCCAGTACTTC. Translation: CSAHRRLAGQETQYF.